This is a list of T cell receptor beta chains from one sample in a study of blood T cell repertoires in COVID-19. TCRdb keeps only in-frame clones here, not all; method: immunoSEQ multiplex PCR. The sample consists of tens of thousands of clones, 80% to 90% of them appearing once. The sequenced material came from peripheral blood. All receptors derive from a man at least 80 years old with acute or convalescent COVID-19. Both conserved end residues are part of each CDR3. D genes are given only for firm matches. Where a row states a size, it is once, few, many or the class of an expanded clone; other rows omit it.

clone_size: .; j_call: TRBJ1-2; d_call: .; v_call: TRBV5-1; cdr3_nt: TGCGCCAGCAGCTTGGATGTGACACCGGGGAACTATGGCTACACCTTC; cdr3_aa: CASSLDVTPGNYGYTF
clone_size: .; j_call: TRBJ1-4; d_call: .; v_call: TRBV5-6; cdr3_nt: TGTGCCAGCAGCCGAGTCGGTACTAATGAAAAACTGTTTTTT; cdr3_aa: CASSRVGTNEKLFF
clone_size: .; j_call: TRBJ2-1; d_call: .; v_call: TRBV21-1; cdr3_nt: TGTGCCAGCAGCAAAGGGGTACAGGGAAATGAGCAGTTCTTC; cdr3_aa: CASSKGVQGNEQFF
clone_size: .; j_call: TRBJ1-4; d_call: TRBD1; v_call: TRBV5-1; cdr3_nt: TGCGCCAGCAGCCCGGACAGGTGGACTGAAAAACTGTTTTTT; cdr3_aa: CASSPDRWTEKLFF
clone_size: .; j_call: TRBJ2-5; d_call: .; v_call: TRBV30; cdr3_nt: TGTGCCTGGAAGGGACTCCAAGAGACCCAGTACTTC; cdr3_aa: CAWKGLQETQYF
clone_size: .; j_call: TRBJ2-3; d_call: TRBD2; v_call: TRBV28; cdr3_nt: TGTGCCAGCAGTCTCACTAGCGGAAGTACTACGCAGTATTTT; cdr3_aa: CASSLTSGSTTQYF
clone_size: .; j_call: TRBJ1-1; d_call: .; v_call: TRBV6-2/TRBV6-3; cdr3_nt: TGTGCCAGCAGTTCAAGGGGAGGCCAGAACACTGAAGCTTTCTTT; cdr3_aa: CASSSRGGQNTEAFF
clone_size: .; j_call: TRBJ1-6; d_call: TRBD1; v_call: TRBV6-5; cdr3_nt: TGTGCCAGCAGCCGGGCTGGACAGGCGAATTCACCCCTCCACTTT; cdr3_aa: CASSRAGQANSPLHF
clone_size: medium-sized; j_call: TRBJ2-1; d_call: .; v_call: TRBV7-3; cdr3_nt: TGTGCCACTTCACTAGCCCGGGGCAATGAGCAGTTCTTC; cdr3_aa: CATSLARGNEQFF
clone_size: .; j_call: TRBJ1-1; d_call: .; v_call: TRBV11-3; cdr3_nt: TGTGCCAGCAGCGCCAACGTGGAGGAAGCTTTCTTT; cdr3_aa: CASSANVEEAFF
clone_size: .; j_call: TRBJ2-7; d_call: TRBD2; v_call: TRBV7-9; cdr3_nt: TGTGCCAGCAGCCCGAGGACTAGCGGGGGATACGAGCAGTACTTC; cdr3_aa: CASSPRTSGGYEQYF
clone_size: few; j_call: TRBJ2-5; d_call: .; v_call: TRBV25-1; cdr3_nt: TGTGCCAGCATTGATTTAAGGGGCGGGACCCAGTACTTC; cdr3_aa: CASIDLRGGTQYF
clone_size: .; j_call: TRBJ2-5; d_call: .; v_call: TRBV25-1; cdr3_nt: TGTGCCAGCAGTGCATTCAGGGGGGCCAAAGAGACCCAGTACTTC; cdr3_aa: CASSAFRGAKETQYF
clone_size: .; j_call: TRBJ2-5; d_call: .; v_call: TRBV11-1; cdr3_nt: TGTGCCAGCAGCTTCGGATACGGGGAGACCCAGTACTTC; cdr3_aa: CASSFGYGETQYF
clone_size: .; j_call: TRBJ1-2; d_call: .; v_call: TRBV7-2; cdr3_nt: TGTGCCAGCAGCTTAGCGCTGAGGGATGGCTACACCTTC; cdr3_aa: CASSLALRDGYTF
clone_size: .; j_call: TRBJ2-1; d_call: TRBD2; v_call: TRBV28; cdr3_nt: TGTGCCAGCAGTTTCCGGGGCGGGAGCTACAATGAGCAGTTCTTC; cdr3_aa: CASSFRGGSYNEQFF
clone_size: .; j_call: TRBJ2-7; d_call: TRBD2; v_call: TRBV7-8; cdr3_nt: TGTGCCAGCAGCCCGACCGGGACTAGCGGATCCTACGAGCAGTACTTC; cdr3_aa: CASSPTGTSGSYEQYF
clone_size: .; j_call: TRBJ1-6; d_call: TRBD1; v_call: TRBV4-3; cdr3_nt: TGCGCCAGCAGCCAATACGGACCCGGGACAGGGGTTGGAGAGAATTCACCCCTCCACTTT; cdr3_aa: CASSQYGPGTGVGENSPLHF
clone_size: .; j_call: TRBJ2-3; d_call: .; v_call: TRBV28; cdr3_nt: TGTGCCAGCAGCCCGTCAGGGAGGATGCAGTATTTT; cdr3_aa: CASSPSGRMQYF
clone_size: .; j_call: TRBJ1-3; d_call: TRBD1; v_call: TRBV9; cdr3_nt: TGTGCCAGCAGCCCCGGACAGGATCTGAGGAACACCATATATTTT; cdr3_aa: CASSPGQDLRNTIYF
clone_size: .; j_call: TRBJ1-5; d_call: .; v_call: TRBV5-1; cdr3_nt: TGCGCCAGCAGCCCCTCCCCTAGGAGCAATCAGCCCCAGCATTTT; cdr3_aa: CASSPSPRSNQPQHF
clone_size: .; j_call: TRBJ1-5; d_call: .; v_call: TRBV12-3/TRBV12-4; cdr3_nt: TGTGCCAGCACCTCGGGGGACGGGCAGCCCCAGCATTTT; cdr3_aa: CASTSGDGQPQHF
clone_size: .; j_call: TRBJ1-2; d_call: .; v_call: TRBV4-1; cdr3_nt: TGCGCCAGCAGAGAACCTACAGGGTCCTGGGGCTATGGCTACACCTTC; cdr3_aa: CASREPTGSWGYGYTF
clone_size: .; j_call: TRBJ2-4; d_call: TRBD2; v_call: TRBV6-2/TRBV6-3; cdr3_nt: TGTGCCAGCAGCCCTGGGACTAACAAAAACATTCAGTACTTC; cdr3_aa: CASSPGTNKNIQYF
clone_size: .; j_call: TRBJ2-1; d_call: .; v_call: TRBV15; cdr3_nt: TGTGCCACCAGCAGCGGATCAGCGGAGAGCTCCTACAATGAGCAGTTCTTC; cdr3_aa: CATSSGSAESSYNEQFF
clone_size: .; j_call: TRBJ2-5; d_call: TRBD1; v_call: TRBV5-1; cdr3_nt: TGCGCCAGCAGCTTTGGGACAGTACAAGAGACCCAGTACTTC; cdr3_aa: CASSFGTVQETQYF
clone_size: .; j_call: TRBJ2-7; d_call: TRBD2; v_call: TRBV7-9; cdr3_nt: TGTGCCAGCAGCTTGACAGTTCTAGCGGGAGAGTACGAGCAGTACTTC; cdr3_aa: CASSLTVLAGEYEQYF
clone_size: .; j_call: TRBJ2-3; d_call: TRBD2; v_call: TRBV7-2; cdr3_nt: TGTGCCAGCAGCTCTAGCGGGATAAGCACAGATACGCAGTATTTT; cdr3_aa: CASSSSGISTDTQYF
clone_size: .; j_call: TRBJ2-3; d_call: TRBD2; v_call: TRBV10-3; cdr3_nt: TGTGCCATCAGCCTAGCGGGGGGAGAAGATACGCAGTATTTT; cdr3_aa: CAISLAGGEDTQYF
clone_size: .; j_call: TRBJ2-7; d_call: TRBD1; v_call: TRBV4-1; cdr3_nt: TGCGCCAGCAGCCAATCCGGGACAGGGCTCTACGAGCAGTACTTC; cdr3_aa: CASSQSGTGLYEQYF
clone_size: .; j_call: TRBJ2-3; d_call: .; v_call: TRBV2; cdr3_nt: TGTGCCAGCACTGTTGGGAGCTTTGGCACAGATACGCAGTATTTT; cdr3_aa: CASTVGSFGTDTQYF
clone_size: .; j_call: TRBJ2-7; d_call: .; v_call: TRBV7-2; cdr3_nt: TGTGCCAGCAGCACCTTTGGGCTCTACGAGCAGTACTTC; cdr3_aa: CASSTFGLYEQYF
clone_size: .; j_call: TRBJ1-6; d_call: TRBD1; v_call: TRBV2; cdr3_nt: TGTGCCAGCAGAACCCAGGGGGTTAATAATTCACCCCTCCACTTT; cdr3_aa: CASRTQGVNNSPLHF
clone_size: .; j_call: TRBJ2-2; d_call: TRBD1; v_call: TRBV7-6; cdr3_nt: TGTGCCAGCAGCTTAGTGGGGACAGGGTTGAACACCGGGGAGCTGTTTTTT; cdr3_aa: CASSLVGTGLNTGELFF
clone_size: .; j_call: TRBJ1-4; d_call: .; v_call: TRBV9; cdr3_nt: TGTGCCAGCAGCTCCCCAGGCGGGTCGGGCGAAAAACTGTTTTTT; cdr3_aa: CASSSPGGSGEKLFF
clone_size: .; j_call: TRBJ2-5; d_call: .; v_call: TRBV18; cdr3_nt: TGTGCCAGCTCACCGAAACGGGACACACAAGAGACCCAGTACTTC; cdr3_aa: CASSPKRDTQETQYF
clone_size: .; j_call: TRBJ2-6; d_call: .; v_call: TRBV4-3; cdr3_nt: TGCGCCAGCAGCCAATCGGTGCTTGCCTCTGGGGCCAACGTCCTGACTTTC; cdr3_aa: CASSQSVLASGANVLTF
clone_size: .; j_call: TRBJ1-1; d_call: .; v_call: TRBV11-2; cdr3_nt: TGTGCCAGCAGCTTAAGGGGCATGAACACTGAAGCTTTCTTT; cdr3_aa: CASSLRGMNTEAFF
clone_size: .; j_call: TRBJ1-1; d_call: TRBD1; v_call: TRBV3-1/TRBV3-2; cdr3_nt: TGTGCCAGCAGCCAAGATAGGGAAAGGGGGCCGACTGAAGCTTTCTTT; cdr3_aa: CASSQDRERGPTEAFF
clone_size: .; j_call: TRBJ1-6; d_call: .; v_call: TRBV7-2; cdr3_nt: TGTGCCAGCAGTCAGAACGGGGGGTCACCCCTCCACTTT; cdr3_aa: CASSQNGGSPLHF
clone_size: .; j_call: TRBJ1-1; d_call: .; v_call: TRBV30; cdr3_nt: TGTGCCTGGAGTGTAAGAGGTCGTTCCACTGAAGCTTTCTTT; cdr3_aa: CAWSVRGRSTEAFF
clone_size: .; j_call: TRBJ1-1; d_call: .; v_call: TRBV18; cdr3_nt: TGTGCCAGCTCACGCGAACAGGGAAAGAACACTGAAGCTTTCTTT; cdr3_aa: CASSREQGKNTEAFF
clone_size: .; j_call: TRBJ2-5; d_call: .; v_call: TRBV20-1; cdr3_nt: TGCAGTGCTAGTATGGCAGGGCTGGGTGTTCAAGAGACCCAGTACTTC; cdr3_aa: CSASMAGLGVQETQYF
clone_size: .; j_call: TRBJ2-3; d_call: .; v_call: TRBV7-2; cdr3_nt: TGTGCCAGCAGCTTTGGCCACACAGATACGCAGTATTTT; cdr3_aa: CASSFGHTDTQYF
clone_size: .; j_call: TRBJ1-3; d_call: .; v_call: TRBV3-1/TRBV3-2; cdr3_nt: TGTGCCAGCAGCCAACCATACTCCTCTGGAAACACCATATATTTT; cdr3_aa: CASSQPYSSGNTIYF
clone_size: .; j_call: TRBJ2-2; d_call: TRBD2; v_call: TRBV4-3; cdr3_nt: TGCGCCAGCAGGACTAGCCCGAACACCGGGGAGCTGTTTTTT; cdr3_aa: CASRTSPNTGELFF
clone_size: .; j_call: TRBJ1-4; d_call: .; v_call: TRBV5-1; cdr3_nt: TGCGCCAGTCATCGGGCTCCAGGGGATGAAAAACTGTTTTTT; cdr3_aa: CASHRAPGDEKLFF
clone_size: .; j_call: TRBJ1-6; d_call: .; v_call: TRBV28; cdr3_nt: TGTGCCAGCAGTTTATTCAGGGATTCACCCCTCCACTTT; cdr3_aa: CASSLFRDSPLHF
clone_size: .; j_call: TRBJ2-1; d_call: .; v_call: TRBV28; cdr3_nt: TGTGCCAGCAGTTCGAGCTCCTACAATGAGCAGTTCTTC; cdr3_aa: CASSSSSYNEQFF
clone_size: few; j_call: TRBJ2-3; d_call: TRBD2; v_call: TRBV3-1/TRBV3-2; cdr3_nt: TGTGCCAGCAGCCGGTCCAGACTAGCGGGAATAGATACGCAGTATTTT; cdr3_aa: CASSRSRLAGIDTQYF